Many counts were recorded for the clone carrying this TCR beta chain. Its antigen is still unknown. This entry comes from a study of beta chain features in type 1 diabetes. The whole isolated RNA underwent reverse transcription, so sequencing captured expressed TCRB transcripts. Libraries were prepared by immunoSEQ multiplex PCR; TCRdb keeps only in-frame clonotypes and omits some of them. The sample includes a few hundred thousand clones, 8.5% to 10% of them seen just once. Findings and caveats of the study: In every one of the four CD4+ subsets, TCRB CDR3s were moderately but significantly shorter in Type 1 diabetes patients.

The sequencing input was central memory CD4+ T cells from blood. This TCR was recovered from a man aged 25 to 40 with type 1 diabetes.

Written as DNA, the CDR3 is TGTGCCATCAGAGTACCAGGGGACGAGCAGTACTTC. Translating gives CAIRVPGDEQYF. This chain joins TRBV10-3 and TRBJ2-7; possible D gene TRBD1, 6 bases. Trimming left V 6 bases short and J 5 bases short, with 11 bases between. The CDR3 contains 12 residues. Germline CDR1 reads ENHRY; CDR2 reads SYGVKD.